The clone carrying this T cell receptor beta chain was counted only a few times. Its antigen is unknown. Coverage ceases 3 residues before the CDR3 finishes, and the germline J gene fills in the end. The sample comes from a study of T cell clonality in common variable immunodeficiency. Study-wide results and limits: CVID patient heterogeneity limited repertoire-clinical complication correlations. Compared with healthy controls, CVID subjects showed increased TCRbeta clonality, mostly in about a third. Authors noted CVID clonality's cause needs subpopulation repertoire sequencing.

V lost 2 bases, J lost 4 bases, and 8 bases stayed unmatched. This CDR3 region has 16 residues. Germline V lookup: CDR1 LNHDA, CDR2 SQIVND (reference sequence). CVID and control samples used equivalent genomic DNA input. TCRdb's copy holds only in-frame clones and misses some; the assay was immunoSEQ multiplex PCR. The sample includes fewer than 60,000 clones, none of them occurring once. The material sequenced was peripheral blood mononuclear cells. The rearrangement uses TRBV19 and TRBJ1-2; TRBD1 aligns across 9 bases. The clonotype comes from a person aged 18-69 years in good health. Incomplete CDR3 DNA: TGTGCCAGTAGTATACATACAGGGGGCGGAGGCTATGGC. This encodes CASSIHTGGGGYG. From start to end, the CDR3 is CASSIHTGGGGYGYTF.